The T cell receptor (beta chain) described here comes from a study of OX40 agonist ivuxolimab in advanced cancers. Study as a whole: Patients received ivuxolimab, an intravenous treatment, every 2 weeks at 0.01 to 10 mg/kg. Study-level points and caveats: Normalized expansion of T-cell clones was also low for some nonresponders. Fewer expanded clones were found on average in CD4+ than in CD8+ T cells.

Deletions cut 2 bases from V and 5 bases from J, with 15 bases between. CDR1 and CDR2 (germline): SGHVS, FQNEAQ. The CDR3 has 15 amino acids. Profiling relied on immunoSEQ multiplex PCR, and the TCRdb table lists in-frame clones only, not all of them. The sample gives tens of thousands of clones, over 85% of which show up once; around 0.19% is in the top ten. This clone was counted a few times. The antigen is not known. The sequence derives from an adult with an advanced solid tumor such as melanoma, head and neck, liver or kidney cancer. V gene TRBV7-8 combines with J gene TRBJ2-5; D possibly uses TRBD1 or TRBD2 (7 bases each). The source material was CD4+ or CD8+ T cells sorted from blood, sampled in a trial of the OX40 agonist ivuxolimab. The CDR3 DNA is TGTGCCAGCAGCTTATCCTCCAGGGGGGGGGAGACCCAGTACTTC. Translating it yields CASSLSSRGGETQYF.